This is a list of T cell receptor beta chains from one sample in a study of PD-1 blockade in classical Hodgkin lymphoma. Sequenced by immunoSEQ multiplex PCR; TCRdb stores in-frame clones only, minus some. The table lists around 41,000 clones, approximately 72% of them singletons. This specimen was peripheral blood mononuclear cells (PBMCs), taken before the second cycle of nivolumab. The receptors originated from a human donor with classical Hodgkin lymphoma. Both conserved end residues are part of each CDR3. The D gene is left open where the match is weak. Only part of the rows carry a size: once, few, many, or a class if the clone is expanded.

CDR3 DNA: TGTGCCACCAGCAGCACCGACAGAAACACTGAAGCTTTCTTT; CDR3 protein: CATSSTDRNTEAFF; J gene: TRBJ1-1; V gene: TRBV15; D gene: -; clone size: -
CDR3 DNA: TGCGCCAGCAGTGATTCGACTAGCCCGACCTACGAGCAGTACTTC; CDR3 protein: CASSDSTSPTYEQYF; J gene: TRBJ2-7; V gene: TRBV10-2; D gene: TRBD2; clone size: once
CDR3 DNA: TGTGCCAGCAGCAAATATCAGACAGGGTACAGGACCCAGTACTTC; CDR3 protein: CASSKYQTGYRTQYF; J gene: TRBJ2-5; V gene: TRBV21-1; D gene: -; clone size: -
CDR3 DNA: TGTGCCAGCAGCTTGCGGACGGGAACTAATGAAAAACTGTTTTTT; CDR3 protein: CASSLRTGTNEKLFF; J gene: TRBJ1-4; V gene: TRBV5-4; D gene: -; clone size: -
CDR3 DNA: TGTGCCAGTAAGATACAGAGTAACACCGGGGAGCTGTTTTTT; CDR3 protein: CASKIQSNTGELFF; J gene: TRBJ2-2; V gene: TRBV19; D gene: -; clone size: -
CDR3 DNA: TGTGCCAGCAGTTACTCCGGAGGGGGTGGAAACACCATATATTTT; CDR3 protein: CASSYSGGGGNTIYF; J gene: TRBJ1-3; V gene: TRBV6-5; D gene: -; clone size: -
CDR3 DNA: TGTGCCAGCAGCCCATTAGGGCAGCGAGAATACAATGAGCAGTTCTTC; CDR3 protein: CASSPLGQREYNEQFF; J gene: TRBJ2-1; V gene: TRBV13; D gene: -; clone size: -
CDR3 DNA: TGTGCCAGCAGCCAAGCGTATGGTGATGAGACCCAGTACTTC; CDR3 protein: CASSQAYGDETQYF; J gene: TRBJ2-5; V gene: TRBV4-2; D gene: -; clone size: -
CDR3 DNA: TGTGCCAGCAGTGAACAGCTCTCCTACGAGCAGTACTTC; CDR3 protein: CASSEQLSYEQYF; J gene: TRBJ2-7; V gene: TRBV6-1; D gene: -; clone size: -
CDR3 DNA: TGTGCCAGCAGCGTAGGAGGGTTCCACGAGCAGTACTTC; CDR3 protein: CASSVGGFHEQYF; J gene: TRBJ2-7; V gene: TRBV9; D gene: -; clone size: few
CDR3 DNA: TGTGCCAGCAGCTTAGATAAACAGGGGGGACCTTCTATAGAGACCCAGTACTTC; CDR3 protein: CASSLDKQGGPSIETQYF; J gene: TRBJ2-5; V gene: TRBV11-3; D gene: TRBD1; clone size: -